The 25 T cell receptor beta chains below were found in one sample sequenced in a study of post-analysis software for immune sequencing data (dated by TCRdb to between 2015 and 2017). Library preparation employed PCR. The run used an Illumina HiSeq 2500. To reduce PCR and sequencing biases, unique molecular identifiers were incorporated into the TCR beta cDNA libraries. TCRdb's own reprocessing of the public reads used fastp at Q25 and MiXCR and kept productive beta chains. A single entry per CDR3 protein holds the most common genes and DNA from its merged rows. The sample has around 770,000 distinct CDR3 sequences on record, 40% to 55% of them singletons. In total, the top ten clones hold over 4.5% of the sample. What the research found in general, with its limitations: Roughly 5 TRBV segments, including TRBV5-6, TRBV5-1 and TRBV20-1, were significantly more frequent in patients than controls.

Their specific antigens are unknown. Sample: blood. Every receptor here comes from a girl aged 5-17 years with multiple sclerosis.

This clonotype appeared a few times. The rearrangement joins TRBV6-5 to TRBJ2-6, with 9 nucleotides matching TRBD1. V trimming: 3 bases; J trimming: 2 bases; junction bases outside the gene matches: 5. The CDR3 is 17 amino acids. Germline-derived CDR1 and CDR2 are MNHEY and SVGAGI. Written as DNA, the CDR3 is TGTGCCAGCAGTTATGGGACAGGGTTACCTGGGGCCAACGTCCTGACTTTC. Its translation: CASSYGTGLPGANVLTF.

With regard to this clonotype: This may stem from a read error, because a much larger clone lies one nucleotide away. This chain connects TRBV7-3 to TRBJ2-3; no definite D call. This CDR3 contains 13 residues. Trimming took 1 base from V and 4 from J, leaving 6 bases between them. Germline V lookup: CDR1 SGHTA, CDR2 FQGTGA. CDR3 in amino acids: CASSLMGADTQYF. The CDR3 DNA is TGTGCCAGCAGCTTAATGGGCGCAGATACGCAGTATTTT.

V gene TRBV10-3 combines with J gene TRBJ2-1, with D perhaps given as TRBD1 or TRBD2 (5 bases each). The V gene's germline CDR1 is ENHRY and CDR2 SYGVKD. Trimming removed 0 bases from V and 8 bases from J, with 11 bases in between. The length of the CDR3 is 14 residues. CDR3: CAISESWGSDEQFF. CDR3 DNA: TGTGCCATCAGTGAGTCGTGGGGGAGCGATGAGCAGTTCTTC.

Regarding this clonotype: The junction differs from germline at one of its ends, possibly a read error. The chain carries TRBV9 and TRBJ2-7; D is possibly TRBD2 (5 bases). The CDR3 loop spans 14 amino acids. CDR1 SGDLS and CDR2 YYNGEE come from the germline V gene. In DNA form, the CDR3 reads TGTGCCAGCAGCGCGAGGGTTAACTCCTACGAGCAGGACTTC. Amino acid sequence: CASSARVNSYEQDF.

This clonotype appeared once. The chain combines TRBV3-1 with TRBJ1-1; D possibly corresponds to TRBD1 (5 bases). V gave up 2 bases and J gave up 0 bases, with 10 bases separating them. The germline CDR1 and CDR2 sequences are LGHDT and YNNKEL (reference sequence). The CDR3 extends over 15 amino acids. Written as DNA, the CDR3 is TGTGCCAGCAGCCAATTAGGGGCCCTGAACACTGAAGCTTTCTTT. Amino acids: CASSQLGALNTEAFF.

The rearrangement joins TRBV28 to TRBJ2-7, with 7 bases aligning to TRBD1. Trimming cost V 5 bases and J 3 bases; bases outside gene matches: 13. The length of the CDR3 is 16 residues. The germline gives CDR1 MDHEN, CDR2 SYDVKM. CDR3 loop: CASSPDRSPLYYEQYF. CDR3 in DNA: TGTGCCAGCAGTCCGGACAGGTCTCCTCTCTACTACGAGCAGTACTTC.

The chain recombines TRBV5-1 with TRBJ2-1; no clear D. This CDR3 spans 14 amino acids. The V end was cut by 1 base, the J end by 9 bases, with 14 bases between. CDR1 and CDR2 (germline): SGHRS, YFSETQ. CDR3: CASSLWPLSGEQFF. CDR3 bases: TGCGCCAGCAGCTTGTGGCCGCTATCGGGTGAGCAGTTCTTC. The entire variable domain, with the rest obtained from reference TRBV5-1 and TRBJ2-1, is as follows: KAGVTQTPRYLIKTRGQQVTLSCSPISGHRSVSWYQQTPGQGLQFLFEYFSETQRNKGNFPGRFSGRQFSNSRSEMNVSTLELGDSALYLCASSLWPLSGEQFFGPGTRLTVL.

CDR3 nucleotides: TGTGCCCTGCATTGGGGGGGACAGGCCTATGGCTACACCTTC. This encodes CALHWGGQAYGYTF. This rearrangement joins TRBV21-1 to TRBJ1-2; the tabulated D call, TRBD1, remains unverified against the DNA. TRBV21-1 is termed a pseudogene. The CDR3 spans 14 residues.

This chain uses TRBV28 with TRBJ2-1; TRBD2 matches 10 bases. CDR3 length: 13 amino acids. V shed 7 bases and J 8 bases; nucleotides not matched to a gene: 5. Germline CDR1 MDHEN, CDR2 SYDVKM. The CDR3 nucleotides are TGTGCCAGCAAGGCCCTAGCGGGAGATGAGCAGTTCTTC. Residues: CASKALAGDEQFF. The variable domain in full, with the rest retrieved from reference TRBV28 and TRBJ2-1, is DVKVTQSSRYLVKRTGEKVFLECVQDMDHENMFWYRQDPGLGLRLIYFSYDVKMKEKGDIPEGYSVSREKKERFSLILESASTNQTSMYLCASKALAGDEQFFGPGTRLTVL.

The CDR3 region is CSARDLAGGPSEQFF. CDR3 coding DNA: TGCAGTGCTAGAGATCTGGCGGGAGGGCCGAGTGAGCAGTTCTTC. J is TRBJ2-1 and V is TRBV20-1; TRBD2 matches at 9 bases. Germline V gene data show CDR1 as DFQATT and CDR2 as SNEGSKA (reference sequence). J was trimmed by 9 bases and V by 0 bases; bases with no gene match: 9. The CDR3 is made up of 15 amino acids.

This chain links TRBV5-1 with TRBJ2-7; 7 bases are a match to TRBD2. This CDR3 has 16 amino acids. The V gene end was trimmed by 0 bases and the J gene end by 0 bases; junction bases not matched to a gene: 6. Per the germline V gene, CDR1 is SGHRS and CDR2 is YFSETQ. The CDR3 DNA follows: TGCGCCAGCAGCTTGGAACCGGGACTAATCTCCTACGAGCAGTACTTC. Protein product: CASSLEPGLISYEQYF.

This chain links TRBV7-9 with TRBJ1-2, with D maybe TRBD1 (6 bases). Germline CDR1 and CDR2: SEHNR and FQNEAQ (reference sequence). The CDR3 sequence is 18 residues long. With 6 bases removed from V and 0 bases from J, the gap between germline ends came to 23 bases. In DNA form, the CDR3 reads TGTGCCAGCAGTTCTCTATCCGAAGAGGACAGAGCTAACTATGGCTACACCTTC. It encodes CASSSLSEEDRANYGYTF.

This clonotype showed up many times. The CDR3, as DNA: TGTGCCAGCAGTTACCTCACAGATACGCAGTATTTT. Translating gives CASSYLTDTQYF. The rearrangement joins TRBV6-2 or TRBV6-3 to TRBJ2-3, with unresolved D. The germline gives CDR1 MNHEY, CDR2 SVGEGT. The germline V and J ends were trimmed by 2 bases and 2 bases, with 2 bases remaining between them. The CDR3 spans 12 residues.

This clonotype was found a few times. The chain links TRBV7-2 to TRBJ2-5; 7 bases fit TRBD2. Per the germline V gene, CDR1 is SGHTA and CDR2 is FQGNSA. This CDR3 comprises 15 residues. V gave up 1 base and J gave up 7 bases; unmatched junction bases: 9. In DNA form, the CDR3 reads TGTGCCAGCAGCTTAGTAGGGTTGGCTAGCGGGACCCAGTACTTC. This sequence encodes CASSLVGLASGTQYF. The full variable domain, in which reference TRBV7-2 and TRBJ2-5 provide the parts outside the CDR3, is GAGVSQSPSNKVTEKGKDVELRCDPISGHTALYWYRQSLGQGLEFLIYFQGNSAPDKSGLPSDRFSAERTGGSVSTLTIQRTQQEDSAVYLCASSLVGLASGTQYFGPGTRLLVL.

This clonotype was picked up a small number of times. The chain uses TRBV29-1 and TRBJ2-5; TRBD1 agrees at 7 bases. The J call may be wrong; the DNA end is better matched by TRBJ2-7. This CDR3 region has 13 residues. The V gene's germline CDR1 is SQVTM and CDR2 ANQGSEA. CDR3 region: CSGLRGTLGEQYF. CDR3 in DNA: TGCAGCGGCCTCAGGGGGACCTTGGGCGAGCAGTACTTC.

This chain joins TRBV5-1 and TRBJ2-7; the D gene is possibly TRBD2 (5 bases). The CDR3 totals 17 residues. In germline, CDR1 is SGHRS, CDR2 YFSETQ. Trimming took off 1 base at V and 0 bases at J, with 17 bases between the two ends. Here the CDR3 reads CASSLWVATNPSYEQYF. CDR3 nucleotide sequence: TGCGCCAGCAGCTTGTGGGTAGCGACAAATCCCTCCTACGAGCAGTACTTC.

The chain employs TRBV5-5 and TRBJ2-7; D perhaps matches TRBD2 (6 bases). Germline lookup yields CDR1 SGHKS and CDR2 YYEKEE (reference sequence). Trimming took 5 bases from V and 1 from J, leaving 16 bases between them. This CDR3 contains 15 residues. In DNA, the CDR3 is TGTGCCAGCAGAAACAATCTAGCGCCTTCCTACGAGCAGTACTTC. This codes for CASRNNLAPSYEQYF.

The chain is built from TRBV12-2 and TRBJ2-1; the D call TRBD2 from the table was never checked on the DNA. TRBV12-2 is a recognized pseudogene. This CDR3 region has 16 residues. The CDR3 protein is CASRFWTSGSSYEQFF. The DNA of the CDR3 is TGTGCAAGTCGCTTCTGGACCAGCGGGAGTTCCTACGAGCAGTTCTTC.

V gene TRBV7-2 combines with J gene TRBJ2-3, with D perhaps TRBD2 (5 bases). This CDR3 region has 12 residues. V was pared by 5 bases and J by 4 bases, with 7 bases between. CDR1 and CDR2 (germline): SGHTA, FQGNSA. For the CDR3, the DNA is TGTGCCAGCAGCCCGGAGGCAGATACGCAGTATTTT. Encoded protein: CASSPEADTQYF.

The chain couples TRBV6-2 or TRBV6-3 to TRBJ1-1, with D possibly TRBD1 on 6 matching bases. The CDR3 loop spans 13 amino acids. The germline V gene encodes CDR1 MNHEY and CDR2 SVGEGT. V lost 2 bases to trimming and J lost 6 bases, with 10 bases between them. The DNA of the CDR3 is TGTGCCAGCAGTTACCTACAGGGACCTGAAGCTTTCTTT. Its translation: CASSYLQGPEAFF.

The sample holds many counts of this clonotype. The V gene is TRBV20-1, the J gene TRBJ2-4; possibly TRBD2 for D (6 bases). The length of the CDR3 is 16 residues. The V end lost 5 bases, the J end lost 6 bases, and 23 bases lay between the germline ends. Germline-derived CDR1 and CDR2 are DFQATT and SNEGSKA (reference sequence). DNA for the CDR3: TGCAGTGCTCATCAATCTACTAGCCCGATACGAAACATTCAGTACTTC. Translating it yields CSAHQSTSPIRNIQYF.

This clonotype was detected only once. The chain's CDR3 is CASSQDAGPNYEQYV. The CDR3 DNA sequence: TGCGCCAGCAGCCAAGACGCAGGTCCTAACTACGAGCAGTACGTC. The chain carries TRBV4-1 and TRBJ2-7; the D is unclear. Germline V CDR1 and CDR2: MGHRA, YSYEKL. V was cut by 0 bases and J by 3 bases, with 12 bases left in between. The CDR3 extends over 15 amino acids.

As regards this clonotype: A junction boundary mismatches the germline segment, possibly from a read error. J is TRBJ2-1 and V is TRBV6-5, with 9 bases aligning to TRBD1. This CDR3 has 19 residues. The V gene's germline CDR1 is MNHEY and CDR2 SVGAGI. CDR3 loop: CASSYPNVPGQGVSDEQFF. The CDR3 DNA reads TGTGCTAGCAGTTACCCCAACGTCCCGGGACAGGGAGTGTCGGATGAGCAGTTCTTC.

The gene calls are TRBV10-3 and TRBJ2-5, with D perhaps TRBD1 or TRBD2 (5 bases each). Germline V gene lookup returns CDR1 ENHRY and CDR2 SYGVKD. The CDR3 totals 14 residues. V lost 10 bases, J lost 0 bases, and 15 bases lay in between. The CDR3: CATRTLGDQETQYF. In nucleotides, the CDR3 is TGTGCCACCCGGACACTAGGGGACCAAGAGACCCAGTACTTC.

The genes are TRBV28 and TRBJ2-1; 7 nucleotides agree with TRBD2. This CDR3 has 12 residues. The junction had 10 bases not matched to a gene; V was cut back by 6 bases and J by 14 bases. Germline loops: CDR1 MDHEN, CDR2 SYDVKM. In DNA form, the CDR3 reads TGTGCCAGCAGCTCAGAAGGACTAGGGGAGTTCTTC. As protein: CASSSEGLGEFF.